The 17 T cell receptor beta chains reported below all come from one sample, sequenced in a study of beta chain features in type 1 diabetes. These receptors have no known antigen. The authors reverse transcribed all of the isolated RNA, so sequencing captured expressed TCRB transcripts. Using immunoSEQ multiplex PCR, the repertoire was profiled, and TCRdb retains in-frame clones only, with some absent. The profile covers 230,000 or so clones, with around 16% appearing a single time and 0.08% to 0.095% taken by the ten largest. General study points: The study found moderately but significantly shorter TCRB CDR3s in all four CD4+ subsets of Type 1 diabetes patients.

The specimen was naive CD4+ T cells from blood. Source of these receptors: a man younger than 40 with type 1 diabetes.

This chain uses TRBV7-2 with TRBJ2-3; 7 bases are a match to TRBD1. CDR1 is SGHTA and CDR2 is FQGNSA in the germline V gene. V shed 6 bases, J shed 0 bases, and the junction held 3 bases outside the gene matches. The CDR3 is made up of 14 amino acids. The CDR3 loop is CASRTGLSTDTQYF. As DNA, the CDR3 is TGTGCCAGCAGGACAGGGCTGAGCACAGATACGCAGTATTTT.

This chain uses TRBV7-7 with TRBJ2-1, with 9 nucleotides matching TRBD1. Germline CDR1 and CDR2: SSHAT and FNYEAQ (reference sequence). V dropped 5 bases and J dropped 8; count of bases not matched to a gene: 16. The CDR3 extends over 17 amino acids. The CDR3 here is CASSTISGTGNQHEQFF. The CDR3 bases are TGTGCCAGCAGCACGATCTCCGGGACAGGGAATCAGCATGAGCAGTTCTTC.

As for this clone: Within the sample, other DNA sequences also encode this same CDR3. V usage is TRBV20-1 and J usage is TRBJ1-1, with a weak D call TRBD1 (6 bases). Between the trimmed V and J ends, which lost 6 bases and 8 bases, there was a span of 13 bases. Germline V CDR1 and CDR2: DFQATT, SNEGSKA (reference sequence). There are 11 residues in the CDR3. As DNA, the CDR3 is TGCAGTGCAAGATTCAGGGGCGAAGCTTTCTTT. The encoded protein is CSARFRGEAFF.

The chain employs TRBV29-1 and TRBJ1-2; 8 bases line up with TRBD1. Germline assignment: CDR1 SQVTM and CDR2 ANQGSEA. With V trimmed by 6 bases and J by 6 bases, 6 bases remained unmatched. CDR3 length: 12 residues. In DNA, the CDR3 is TGCAGCGTCGACAGGGGTCGAGATGGCTACACCTTC. It encodes CSVDRGRDGYTF.

This clone turned up a few times. The chain joins TRBV29-1 to TRBJ1-4; 7 bases align to TRBD1. The V gene's germline CDR1 is SQVTM and CDR2 ANQGSEA. The CDR3 has 13 residues. Trimming removed 6 bases from V and 4 bases from J; junction bases left unmatched: 5. DNA of the CDR3: TGCAGCGTCGGGACAGATTATAATGAAAAACTGTTTTTT. The encoded protein is CSVGTDYNEKLFF.

This clone was seen only a few times. The chain is built from TRBV7-9 and TRBJ2-2; D gene ambiguous. Trimming shortened V by 6 bases and J by 6 bases, and 17 bases separated the two germline ends. Germline loops: CDR1 SEHNR, CDR2 FQNEAQ (reference sequence). There are 15 residues in the CDR3. CDR3 sequence: CASSSFRGPAGELFF. Written as DNA, the CDR3 is TGTGCCAGCAGTTCCTTCCGTGGCCCAGCCGGGGAGCTGTTTTTT.

V is TRBV2 and J is TRBJ1-1, with no clear D. Trimming removed 1 base at V and 0 bases at J, with 3 bases between. The CDR3 has 13 residues. Per the germline V gene, CDR1 is SNHLY and CDR2 is FYNNEI. Here the CDR3 DNA reads TGTGCCAGCAGTGAAGAGGTGAACACTGAAGCTTTCTTT. The encoded protein is CASSEEVNTEAFF.

V usage is TRBV27 and J usage is TRBJ2-3; 8 bases map to TRBD2. This CDR3 has 16 amino acids. Trimming cost V 6 bases and J 1 base; bases outside gene matches: 9. Germline assignment: CDR1 MNHEY and CDR2 SMNVEV (reference sequence). The CDR3 nucleotides are TGTGCCAGCAGCCTCAGCGGGAGCACCCGCACAGATACGCAGTATTTT. The encoded protein is CASSLSGSTRTDTQYF.

The J gene is TRBJ2-5, the V gene TRBV28; TRBD1 agrees at 8 bases. The CDR3 totals 14 residues. The trim removed 7 bases at V and 3 bases at J, leaving 7 bases unmatched. Germline-derived CDR1 and CDR2 are MDHEN and SYDVKM. CDR3 region: CASNRQGLKETQYF. In DNA form, the CDR3 reads TGTGCCAGCAACAGACAGGGGCTGAAAGAGACCCAGTACTTC.

The sample holds a few counts of this clone. The chain has TRBV19 and TRBJ2-1; D gene uncertain. CDR3 size: 18 residues. From germline, CDR1 is LNHDA and CDR2 SQIVND (reference sequence). Deletions cut 3 bases from V and 0 bases from J, with 18 bases between. The CDR3 nucleotides read TGTGCCAGTAGTATCCTGTCTATAGGCGATAGCTCCTACAATGAGCAGTTCTTC. Amino acid sequence: CASSILSIGDSSYNEQFF.

This clone was detected only a few times. The chain employs TRBV6-6 and TRBJ2-5, with D possibly matching TRBD1 (6 bases). This CDR3 is built from 14 residues. Germline-derived CDR1 and CDR2 are MNHNY and SVGAGI (reference sequence). Trimming stripped 1 base from V and 7 bases from J, with 13 bases between. The CDR3 region has the DNA TGTGCCAGCAGTTACTTGGGGGCTAGGGGGACCCAGTACTTC. It codes for CASSYLGARGTQYF.

DNA for the CDR3: TGTGCCACCAGCAGAGCCGGCAGCGAGAAGCAGTACTTC. This encodes CATSRAGSEKQYF. The V gene is TRBV15, the J gene TRBJ2-7; D is undetermined. Germline V CDR1 and CDR2: LNHNV, YYDKDF (reference sequence). Trimming left V 1 base short and J 8 bases short, with 12 bases between. The CDR3 has 13 residues.

This chain joins TRBV29-1 and TRBJ2-1; 9 bases are a match to TRBD1. This CDR3 is 19 amino acids long. V shed 1 base and J 1 base; nucleotides not matched to a gene: 14. The germline V gene has CDR1 SQVTM and CDR2 ANQGSEA. The CDR3 spells CSVEGFRDRALFSYNEQFF. The CDR3 nucleotides are TGCAGCGTTGAAGGGTTCCGGGACAGGGCGCTTTTTTCCTACAATGAGCAGTTCTTC.

This clone was counted between two and nine times. J is TRBJ1-1 and V is TRBV5-8; D may be TRBD1 (5 bases). Between the trimmed V and J ends, which lost 2 bases and 1 base, there was a span of 12 bases. Germline V gene data show CDR1 as SGHTS and CDR2 as YDEGEE. CDR3 length equals 15 residues. In DNA form, the CDR3 reads TGTGCCAGCAGCTTACTCGGGGCCGAGAACACTGAAGCTTTCTTT. It is translated as CASSLLGAENTEAFF.

The rearrangement uses TRBV25-1 and TRBJ2-4, with D perhaps TRBD1 (7 bases). This CDR3 region has 13 residues. The V end lost 5 bases, the J end lost 8 bases, and 13 bases lay between the germline ends. Germline-derived CDR1 and CDR2 are MGHDK and SYGVNS. The CDR3 here is CASSRQGGDIQYF. CDR3 coding DNA: TGTGCCAGCAGTAGGCAGGGGGGAGACATTCAGTACTTC.

V gene TRBV9 combines with J gene TRBJ2-1; D may be TRBD2 (5 bases). Germline values: CDR1 SGDLS, CDR2 YYNGEE. Deletions cut 6 bases from V and 3 bases from J, with 13 bases between. This CDR3 has 14 amino acids. CDR3 amino acids: CASTQVGVYNEQFF. CDR3 nucleotides: TGTGCCAGCACCCAGGTCGGGGTCTACAATGAGCAGTTCTTC.

The rearrangement joins TRBV2 to TRBJ2-6; D call uncertain. Germline CDR1 is SNHLY and CDR2 is FYNNEI. With 5 bases removed from V and 0 bases from J, the gap between germline ends came to 8 bases. The CDR3 is made up of 15 amino acids. This CDR3 is CASSRPSSGANVLTF. The DNA for the CDR3 is TGTGCCAGCAGTAGACCTAGCTCTGGGGCCAACGTCCTGACTTTC.